This entry concerns a single T cell receptor (beta chain). The ends were cut back, 0 bases at V and 3 bases at J, with 9 bases in the middle. Germline loops: CDR1 MNHNS, CDR2 SASEGT. The CDR3 has 14 residues. Across 20 to 25 US areas, participants ranged in age from about 18 to 100 years. Symptom resolution, clearance, or two negative PCRs marked donors in Cohort 3 as recovered. This sample was included in a study of blood T cell repertoires in COVID-19. Study information: PBMCs, B-cell-depleted T cells, or T cells were the source of the cDNA or gDNA that made up the material.

How the authors handled the data: It was from reference gene primer amplification that nucleated cell counts were estimated. TCRdb's table, derived via immunoSEQ multiplex PCR, lists solely in-frame clones and lacks some. D and trimming come from the DNA, and the V and J calls and clone size come from that table. The data contain about 190,000 clones, approximately 84% of them singletons. The sequencing input was PBMCs or T cells enriched from blood (not recorded which). This chain uses TRBV6-1 with TRBJ2-7; tentatively, D is TRBD1 (5 bases). The clonotype originates from a woman in her twenties or thirties who had recovered from COVID-19. CDR3 nucleotide sequence: TGTGCCAGCAGTGAAGCGGGGCTTCTCTACGAGCAGTACGTC. Translating gives CASSEAGLLYEQYV.